The next 14 T cell receptor beta chains were all read from a single sample in a study of identical twins. Using its own MiXCR run on the 5' RACE reads, TCRdb lists one record per CDR3 protein. The sample has 250,000 to 300,000 distinct CDR3 sequences, 7.5% to 9.5% seen once. The same sample was also studied in work on yellow fever vaccine responses in identical twins.

The specimen sequenced was CD8+ T cells sorted from blood. The origin of the receptors is a woman aged 18-29 years in good health.

This clonotype was picked up a small number of times. This chain joins TRBV19 and TRBJ1-2; 7 bases map to TRBD1. Germline loops: CDR1 LNHDA, CDR2 SQIVND (reference sequence). The trim removed 3 bases at V and 5 bases at J, leaving 6 bases unmatched. The CDR3 extends over 14 amino acids. This chain's CDR3 is CASSIWDSPYGYTF. In DNA, the CDR3 is TGTGCCAGTAGTATTTGGGACAGTCCTTATGGCTACACCTTC.

The sample holds many counts of this clonotype. A read error may account for a junction end that differs from germline. V usage is TRBV11-2 and J usage is TRBJ2-1; TRBD2 aligns across 9 bases. This CDR3 is built from 12 residues. CDR1 and CDR2 from the germline V gene are SGHAT and FQNNGV. DNA for the CDR3: TGTGCCAGCAGCTCCTCTAGCGGGAAGGTAGACTTC. Amino acid sequence: CASSSSSGKVDF.

The sample holds many counts of this clonotype. A read error may account for a junction end that differs from germline. V gene TRBV4-1 combines with J gene TRBJ2-3; D ambiguous. This CDR3 has 14 amino acids. Looked up from germline, CDR1 is MGHRA and CDR2 is YSYEKL. The CDR3 loop reads CASSLTLGTDTQYF. DNA for the CDR3: TGTGCCAGCAGTTTAACCCTCGGCACAGATACGCAGTATTTT.

The J gene is TRBJ2-7, the V gene TRBV30; D call uncertain. Germline assignment: CDR1 GTSNPN and CDR2 SVGIG (reference sequence). The V end lost 0 bases, the J end lost 6 bases, and 9 bases lay between the germline ends. This CDR3 region has 12 residues. CDR3 bases: TGTGCCTGGAGTGTAGGATACCTCGAGCAGTACTTC. Translated: CAWSVGYLEQYF. The full variable domain, its missing parts supplied by reference TRBV30 and TRBJ2-7, is SQTIHQWPATLVQPVGSPLSLECTVEGTSNPNLYWYRQAAGRGLQLLFYSVGIGQISSEVPQNLSASRPQDRQFILSSKKLLLSDSGFYLCAWSVGYLEQYFGPGTRLTVT.

The gene calls are TRBV7-9 and TRBJ2-1; possible D gene TRBD1, 6 bases. The CDR3 runs to 14 residues. V was cut by 3 bases and J by 4 bases, with 10 bases left in between. Germline assignment: CDR1 SEHNR and CDR2 FQNEAQ (reference sequence). The CDR3 loop reads CASSFPGQYNEQFF. The DNA of the CDR3 is TGTGCCAGCAGCTTCCCGGGACAATACAATGAGCAGTTCTTC.

V and J are TRBV6-5 and TRBJ2-5; D possibly corresponds to TRBD2 (5 bases). Germline CDR1 MNHEY, CDR2 SVGAGI. The V end was cut by 3 bases, the J end by 5 bases, with 16 bases between. The length of the CDR3 is 15 residues. CDR3 loop: CASSYGGNGLETQYF. CDR3 nucleotides: TGTGCCAGCAGTTATGGAGGAAACGGGCTTGAGACCCAGTACTTC.

In the case of this clonotype: This may be a read error, as it is one base from a much larger clone. V usage is TRBV6-4 and J usage is TRBJ2-2, with a possible D match to TRBD2 (6 bases). Between the trimmed V and J ends, which lost 3 bases and 6 bases, there was a span of 14 bases. Germline lookup yields CDR1 MRHNA and CDR2 SNTAGT. This CDR3 is 15 amino acids long. The CDR3 sequence: CASSEARGNPGELFF. In DNA form, the CDR3 reads TGTGCCAGCAGTGAAGCACGGGGGAATCCCGGGGAGCTGTTTTTT.

V gene TRBV10-2 combines with J gene TRBJ2-7; D remains ambiguous. V was pared by 7 bases and J by 4 bases, with 14 bases between. Per germline, CDR1 WSHSY and CDR2 SAAADI. The CDR3 totals 13 residues. CDR3 protein: CASTPEGKYEQYF. CDR3 nucleotides: TGCGCCAGCACTCCGGAAGGGAAATACGAGCAGTACTTC.

Ten or more counts support this clonotype. The rearrangement joins TRBV3-1 to TRBJ2-3, with D tentatively TRBD2 (6 bases). V gave up 0 bases and J gave up 2 bases, with 24 bases separating them. CDR3 size: 20 residues. From germline, CDR1 is LGHDT and CDR2 YNNKEL (reference sequence). The CDR3 region has the DNA TGTGCCAGCAGCCAAGATCTCCTAGCGACACACTTGGGGTCCACAGATACGCAGTATTTT. Translating it yields CASSQDLLATHLGSTDTQYF.

This clonotype was observed many times. The chain employs TRBV5-1 and TRBJ2-1; D gene ambiguous. The V gene lost 0 bases and the J gene lost 2 bases, with 15 bases spanning the gap. Germline CDR1 is SGHRS and CDR2 is YFSETQ. The CDR3 has 17 amino acids. Written as DNA, the CDR3 is TGCGCCAGCAGCTTGGGATGGGAAGCACCCCCCTACAATGAGCAGTTCTTC. Protein product: CASSLGWEAPPYNEQFF.

This clonotype showed up many times. This sequence joins TRBV7-8 and TRBJ2-7; 14 nucleotides agree with TRBD2. Germline CDR1 is SGHVS and CDR2 is FQNEAQ. V lost 1 base and J lost 3; bases outside the gene matches: 2. This CDR3 is built from 16 residues. As DNA, the CDR3 is TGTGCCAGCAGCTTAGGCGGACTAGCGGGGGGCTACGAGCAGTACTTC. This gives the protein CASSLGGLAGGYEQYF.

This clonotype was detected a few times. The CDR3 is CSAEGSVGGYTF. CDR3 nucleotide sequence: TGCAGCGCCGAGGGGAGTGTGGGGGGCTACACCTTC. J is TRBJ1-2 and V is TRBV29-1, with D perhaps matching TRBD1 (5 bases). This CDR3 region has 12 residues. Germline CDR1 SQVTM, CDR2 ANQGSEA. Trimming stripped 7 bases from V and 8 bases from J, with 17 bases between. The whole variable domain, filled in from reference TRBV29-1 and TRBJ1-2, reads SAVISQKPSRDICQRGTSLTIQCQVDSQVTMMFWYRQQPGQSLTLIATANQGSEATYESGFVIDKFPISRPNLTFSTLTVSNMSPEDSSIYLCSAEGSVGGYTFGSGTRLTVV.

This clonotype has more than one count but fewer than ten. This CDR3 is CASSSLAGYNEQFF. CDR3 sequence (DNA): TGTGCCAGCAGTTCGCTAGCGGGTTACAATGAGCAGTTCTTC. The chain recombines TRBV27 with TRBJ2-1; 8 bases match TRBD2. V gave up 4 bases and J gave up 4 bases; unmatched junction bases: 3. Germline V gene sequence: CDR1 MNHEY, CDR2 SMNVEV (reference sequence). The CDR3 extends over 14 amino acids.

This clonotype was counted a few times. This chain uses TRBV4-3 with TRBJ2-3; 10 positions match TRBD2. This CDR3 is built from 14 residues. Germline assignment: CDR1 LGHNA and CDR2 YSLEER. The junction had 4 bases not matched to a gene; V was cut back by 2 bases and J by 8 bases. The CDR3 DNA follows: TGCGCCAGCAGCCAAACTAGCGGGATGGGTACGCAGTATTTT. Translated, it gives CASSQTSGMGTQYF.